What follows are 3 T cell receptor beta chains derived from one specimen sequenced in a study of T cells in women clearing cervical HPV infection (dated by TCRdb to the late 2010s). The receptor library was made with the immunoSEQ multiplex PCR assay. The table comes from immuneACCESS by way of TCRdb, which keeps in-frame sequences with V and J called. Part of the clones is missing from these tables; in studies checked, under half for an unresolved V gene and the rest for unknown reasons. The sample has around 31,000 clones on record. About 8.1% of the sample is held by the ten biggest clonotypes. The sample taken for sequencing was blood buffy coat. These receptors originate from a woman between 18 and 70 years old with a cervical HPV16 infection that either progressed to CIN3+ or cleared (not recorded which).

Comments on this clone: With the read ending 3 residues before the CDR3 end, the germline J gene is used to fill in that end. The chain carries TRBV20-1 and TRBJ1-4, with 7 bases matching TRBD1. The CDR3 loop spans 15 amino acids. V gave up 0 bases and J gave up 8 bases; unmatched junction bases: 9. Germline V CDR1 and CDR2: DFQATT, SNEGSKA (reference sequence). This CDR3 is CSARDRQGVGEKLFF. CDR3 DNA (partial): TGCAGTGCTAGAGATCGGCAGGGGGTGGGGGAAAAA.

Concerning this clone itself: The read terminates 3 residues ahead of where the CDR3 ends, so the germline J gene completes it. The chain links TRBV2 to TRBJ1-4; tentatively, D is TRBD1 (6 bases). Deletions cut 5 bases from V and 6 bases from J, with 10 bases between. The CDR3 totals 13 residues. Germline V gives CDR1 SNHLY, CDR2 FYNNEI. CDR3 DNA (partial): TGTGCCAGCAGTAAAGGACAGTATGAAAAA. Translating it yields CASSKGQYEK. The complete CDR3 protein is CASSKGQYEKLFF.

A note on this clone: The missing CDR3 end, 3 residues past where the read stops, is filled in from the germline J gene. This chain uses TRBV30 with TRBJ2-2; 8 nucleotides line up with TRBD1. The V and J ends lost 5 bases and 1 base, in that order; junction bases with no gene match: 6. Germline loops: CDR1 GTSNPN, CDR2 SVGIG (reference sequence). This CDR3 has 15 amino acids. The CDR3 bases that were read are TGTGCCTGGGTCCCGGGACAGGAGAACACCGGGGAG. It codes for CAWVPGQENTGE. The entire CDR3 sequence reads CAWVPGQENTGELFF.